Listed below are T cell receptor beta chains from one sample, sequenced in a study of neurological immune-mediated disorders. One entry per CDR3 protein results from TCRdb running MiXCR on the 5' RACE reads. There are about 50,000 distinct CDR3 sequences in the sample; around a sixth occur only once, and 4% to 4.5% lies in the top ten. The sequenced sample consisted of PBMCs. These receptors were collected from a man in his fifties or sixties in good health. Both conserved end residues are part of each CDR3. Fields, in order: clone size, D gene, J gene, V gene, CDR3 DNA, CDR3 protein. A D gene is named only where the DNA matches it firmly. Rows give clone size only sometimes, using once, few, many, or a class for an expanded clone.

size: many; D: TRBD2; J: TRBJ2-7; V: TRBV9; DNA: TGTGCCAGCAGCCTAGCGGGAGGATCGTACGAGCAGTACTTC; CDR3: CASSLAGGSYEQYF
size: many; D: -; J: TRBJ1-4; V: TRBV5-5; DNA: TGTGCCAGCAGCCCGGGGTGGGGAAATGAAAAACTGTTTTTT; CDR3: CASSPGWGNEKLFF
size: -; D: -; J: TRBJ2-1; V: TRBV7-3; DNA: TGTGCCAGCAGCCGCGAGGGGGGTAGCTCCTACAATGAGCAGTTCTTC; CDR3: CASSREGGSSYNEQFF
size: many; D: -; J: TRBJ2-2; V: TRBV9; DNA: TGTGCCAGCAGCGCCCCCGGGGCTTTAGGGGAGCTGTTTTTT; CDR3: CASSAPGALGELFF
size: many; D: -; J: TRBJ2-7; V: TRBV20-1; DNA: TGCAGTGCTAGCGAGGACTACGAGCAGTACTTC; CDR3: CSASEDYEQYF
size: medium-sized; D: -; J: TRBJ2-7; V: TRBV7-9; DNA: TGTGCCAGCAGCTTGGGAGTGGCCGAGCAGTACTTC; CDR3: CASSLGVAEQYF
size: many; D: TRBD1; J: TRBJ2-6; V: TRBV3-1; DNA: TGTGCCAGCAGCCGACAGGGAGCTGGGGCCAACGTCCTGACTTTC; CDR3: CASSRQGAGANVLTF
size: once; D: -; J: TRBJ1-1; V: TRBV5-5; DNA: TGTGCCAGCAGCTGGGACACGGACAATGACGCTTTCTTT; CDR3: CASSWDTDNDAFF
size: many; D: TRBD2; J: TRBJ2-1; V: TRBV20-1; DNA: TGCAGTGCTAGAGATCGACTAGCGGGAGGGGGCGAGCAGTTCTTC; CDR3: CSARDRLAGGGEQFF
size: many; D: -; J: TRBJ2-7; V: TRBV28; DNA: TGTGCCAGCAGTATAGACAGGAGCCGGGGTTACGAGCAGTACTTC; CDR3: CASSIDRSRGYEQYF
size: many; D: -; J: TRBJ2-1; V: TRBV29-1; DNA: TGCAGCGTAAGGTCCCTAAGCTCCTACAATGAGCAGTTCTTC; CDR3: CSVRSLSSYNEQFF
size: many; D: TRBD1; J: TRBJ2-1; V: TRBV6-5; DNA: TGTGCCAGCAGTAAAGCGGGACAGGGCACCTCCTACAATGAGCAGTTCTTC; CDR3: CASSKAGQGTSYNEQFF
size: -; D: TRBD1; J: TRBJ2-1; V: TRBV5-1; DNA: TGCGCCAGCAGCTTGGACCGGGACAGGGGAGGGCATGAGCAGTTCTTC; CDR3: CASSLDRDRGGHEQFF
size: -; D: TRBD1; J: TRBJ1-1; V: TRBV18; DNA: TGTACCAGCTCACAAGCCAGGGGGGCGAGGAACACTGAAGCTTTCTTT; CDR3: CTSSQARGARNTEAFF
size: few; D: -; J: TRBJ1-4; V: TRBV28; DNA: TGTGCCAGCAGTAGATCAACTAATGAAAAACTGTTTTTT; CDR3: CASSRSTNEKLFF
size: many; D: TRBD2; J: TRBJ2-7; V: TRBV5-6; DNA: TGTGCCAGCAGCGTCCTAGCGGGAGGGACCTACGAGCAGTACTTC; CDR3: CASSVLAGGTYEQYF
size: many; D: -; J: TRBJ2-2; V: TRBV5-1; DNA: TGCGCCAGCAATGTGGACTTCGGGAACACCGGGGAGCTGTTTTTT; CDR3: CASNVDFGNTGELFF
size: many; D: TRBD2; J: TRBJ2-1; V: TRBV7-8; DNA: TGTGCCAGCAGCTTTGGGACTAGCGGGAGCACTGAGCAGTTCTTC; CDR3: CASSFGTSGSTEQFF
size: many; D: -; J: TRBJ2-1; V: TRBV29-1; DNA: TGCAGCGTTTCTCAGGGGCCTGAGCAGTTCTTC; CDR3: CSVSQGPEQFF
size: few; D: -; J: TRBJ2-3; V: TRBV4-3; DNA: TGCGCCAGCAGCCAAGAGCTCAGGGTTAGCACAGATACGCAGTATTTT; CDR3: CASSQELRVSTDTQYF
size: many; D: -; J: TRBJ1-5; V: TRBV6-2/TRBV6-3; DNA: TGTGCCAGCAGGCGGGACCGAGCCCTTAGCAATCAGCCCCAGCATTTT; CDR3: CASRRDRALSNQPQHF
size: few; D: -; J: TRBJ1-5; V: TRBV18; DNA: TGTGCCAGCTCACCAAGGGGGTTTCCAGGTCCCAATCAGCCCCAGCATTTT; CDR3: CASSPRGFPGPNQPQHF
size: many; D: TRBD2; J: TRBJ2-1; V: TRBV5-5; DNA: TGTGCCAGCAGCCCCGGGACTAGCGGGAGTAAGGAGCAGTTCTTC; CDR3: CASSPGTSGSKEQFF
size: many; D: -; J: TRBJ2-7; V: TRBV9; DNA: TGTGCCAGCAGCGTAGAAGTGGCGGGGAGCTCCTACGAGCAGTACTTC; CDR3: CASSVEVAGSSYEQYF
size: -; D: TRBD1; J: TRBJ2-7; V: TRBV7-2; DNA: TGTGCCAGCAGCTCCAAGGGGGCTGGCTCGGGCGAGCAGTACTTC; CDR3: CASSSKGAGSGEQYF
size: many; D: TRBD1; J: TRBJ2-6; V: TRBV29-1; DNA: TGCAGCGTTCAGGGGGCGAACGGGGCCAACGTCCTGACTTTC; CDR3: CSVQGANGANVLTF
size: many; D: -; J: TRBJ2-7; V: TRBV20-1; DNA: TGCAGTGCTGGTCGAGAATCCTACGAGCAGTACTTC; CDR3: CSAGRESYEQYF
size: medium-sized; D: TRBD2; J: TRBJ2-7; V: TRBV20-1; DNA: TGCAGTGCTGCTCCCGGCGGGAGGGAGTACGAGCAGTACTTC; CDR3: CSAAPGGREYEQYF
size: many; D: -; J: TRBJ1-6; V: TRBV5-1; DNA: TGCGCCAGCAGCATAAACAGGGAATCCCTCCACTTT; CDR3: CASSINRESLHF
size: many; D: -; J: TRBJ2-5; V: TRBV10-3; DNA: TGTGCCTCGGCCTGGAAGAATCAGGGGTCAGAGACCCAGTACTTC; CDR3: CASAWKNQGSETQYF
size: many; D: TRBD1; J: TRBJ1-5; V: TRBV20-1; DNA: TGCAGTGCTCGGGACAGATTAACCAATCAGCCCCAGCATTTT; CDR3: CSARDRLTNQPQHF
size: many; D: -; J: TRBJ2-3; V: TRBV10-3; DNA: TGTGCCATCAGTGGGGAGGCAGCTAGCACAGATACGCAGTATTTT; CDR3: CAISGEAASTDTQYF
size: -; D: TRBD1; J: TRBJ2-5; V: TRBV4-1; DNA: TGCGCCAGCAGCCAAGAGGGAAAAGGGGGCAATGGTACCCAGTACTTC; CDR3: CASSQEGKGGNGTQYF
size: many; D: -; J: TRBJ1-5; V: TRBV7-2; DNA: TGTGCCAGCAGCTTAGGGGCGTTCGATCAGCCCCAGCATTTT; CDR3: CASSLGAFDQPQHF
size: medium-sized; D: -; J: TRBJ2-7; V: TRBV3-1; DNA: TGTGCCAGCAGCCTCACGCCCGCGGGGGAGCAGTACTTC; CDR3: CASSLTPAGEQYF
size: many; D: TRBD2; J: TRBJ2-1; V: TRBV2; DNA: TGTGCCAGCAGTGAAGGGGAGGGGTACTCGGACAATGAGCAGTTCTTC; CDR3: CASSEGEGYSDNEQFF
size: many; D: TRBD2; J: TRBJ2-1; V: TRBV5-1; DNA: TGCGCCAGCAGCCCTAGCGGGATCGTCAATGAGCAGTTCTTC; CDR3: CASSPSGIVNEQFF
size: many; D: TRBD2; J: TRBJ2-5; V: TRBV12-3/TRBV12-4; DNA: TGTGCCAGCAGTCCTGGACTAGCGGGAGTAGGGGAGACCCAGTACTTC; CDR3: CASSPGLAGVGETQYF
size: -; D: -; J: TRBJ2-2; V: TRBV5-1; DNA: TGCGCCAGCAGCGTCAAGGGTCGCACCGGGGAGCTGTTTTTT; CDR3: CASSVKGRTGELFF
size: many; D: TRBD2; J: TRBJ2-2; V: TRBV6-6; DNA: TGTGCCAGCAGTTACTCCTCGGGAGGGGGGGGGTCCGGGGAGCTGTTTTTT; CDR3: CASSYSSGGGGSGELFF
size: many; D: -; J: TRBJ1-1; V: TRBV6-5; DNA: TGTGCCAGCAGTTACTCGGGCAGCCTGAACACTGAAGCTTTCTTT; CDR3: CASSYSGSLNTEAFF
size: many; D: -; J: TRBJ1-6; V: TRBV2; DNA: TGTGCCAGCAGACAGTCCTATAATTCACCCCTCCACTTT; CDR3: CASRQSYNSPLHF
size: many; D: -; J: TRBJ2-3; V: TRBV4-3; DNA: TGCGCCAGCAGCCAAGATCTAGGACGGAGCACAGATACGCAGTATTTT; CDR3: CASSQDLGRSTDTQYF
size: few; D: -; J: TRBJ2-7; V: TRBV20-1; DNA: TGCAGTGCTAGAGATGGGCGGGTCCGCTCCTACGAGCAGTACTTC; CDR3: CSARDGRVRSYEQYF
size: many; D: -; J: TRBJ2-3; V: TRBV11-2; DNA: TGTGCCAGCAGCCATCGAAGGCCTAGGGAAGGGTTTTCGGAGTATTTT; CDR3: CASSHRRPREGFSEYF
size: many; D: TRBD1; J: TRBJ2-7; V: TRBV28; DNA: TGTGCCAGTCAGACAGGGAACTCCTACGAGCAGTACTTC; CDR3: CASQTGNSYEQYF
size: many; D: -; J: TRBJ1-1; V: TRBV5-1; DNA: TGCGCCAGCAGCTTGGGGGGGAACTCTGAAGCTTTCTTT; CDR3: CASSLGGNSEAFF
size: many; D: -; J: TRBJ2-7; V: TRBV20-1; DNA: TGCAGTGCTAGGGGTGGGGAGGGGGACTACGAGCAGTACTTC; CDR3: CSARGGEGDYEQYF
size: many; D: -; J: TRBJ1-1; V: TRBV12-3/TRBV12-4; DNA: TGTGCCAGCATCTTCACCCCGCCAGGGGCTGAAGCTTTCTTT; CDR3: CASIFTPPGAEAFF
size: many; D: -; J: TRBJ2-1; V: TRBV6-2/TRBV6-3; DNA: TGTGCCAGCAGTTACGGGCGGGCCGACTCCTACAATGAGCAGTTCTTC; CDR3: CASSYGRADSYNEQFF
size: many; D: -; J: TRBJ2-7; V: TRBV12-3/TRBV12-4; DNA: TGTGCCAGCAGTTTGGGAGGCAACGACGAGCAGTACTTC; CDR3: CASSLGGNDEQYF
size: many; D: -; J: TRBJ1-1; V: TRBV24-1; DNA: TGTGCCGCTGGCTCCGGGCGAAAAGCTTTCTTT; CDR3: CAAGSGRKAFF
size: many; D: -; J: TRBJ1-5; V: TRBV7-9; DNA: TGTGCCAGCAGCTTTGGACAGACCATGCAGCCCCAGCATTTT; CDR3: CASSFGQTMQPQHF
size: many; D: -; J: TRBJ2-3; V: TRBV29-1; DNA: TGCAGCGTTGAAACTACCAGGGGCACAGATACGCAGTATTTT; CDR3: CSVETTRGTDTQYF